This entry describes one TCR beta chain. This specimen belongs to a study of OX40 agonist ivuxolimab in advanced cancers. This CDR3 has 19 residues. The data were produced by immunoSEQ multiplex PCR, yet TCRdb's version contains in-frame clones alone and is incomplete. The table has tens of thousands of clones, approximately 82% seen once. V gene TRBV21-1 combines with J gene TRBJ1-5; TRBD1, the D gene given by the table, was not confirmed from the DNA. TRBV21-1 is an annotated pseudogene. The receptor was isolated from an adult with an advanced solid tumor such as melanoma, head and neck, liver or kidney cancer. The material sequenced was CD4+ or CD8+ T cells sorted from blood, taken in a trial of the OX40 agonist ivuxolimab. The CDR3 reads CASSKELGQGIHPGQPQHF. In nucleotides, the CDR3 is TGTGCCAGCAGCAAAGAGCTGGGACAGGGTATTCATCCTGGCCAGCCCCAGCATTTT.